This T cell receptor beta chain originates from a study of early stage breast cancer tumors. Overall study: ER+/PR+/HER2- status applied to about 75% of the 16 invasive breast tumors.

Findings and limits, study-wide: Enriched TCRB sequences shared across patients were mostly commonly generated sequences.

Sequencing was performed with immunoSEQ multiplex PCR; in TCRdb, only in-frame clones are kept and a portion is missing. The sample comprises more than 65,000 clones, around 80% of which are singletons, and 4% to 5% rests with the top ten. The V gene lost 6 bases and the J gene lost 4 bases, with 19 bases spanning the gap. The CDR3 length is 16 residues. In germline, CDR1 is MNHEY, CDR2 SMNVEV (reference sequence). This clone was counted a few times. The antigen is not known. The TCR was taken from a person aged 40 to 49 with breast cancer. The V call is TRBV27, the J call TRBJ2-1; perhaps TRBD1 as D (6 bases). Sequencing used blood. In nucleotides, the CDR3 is TGTGCCAGCAGCCAAAATACAGGGTTTGCATACAATGAGCAGTTCTTC. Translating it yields CASSQNTGFAYNEQFF.